This TCR beta chain originates from a study of cytomegalovirus exposure and HLA in healthy donors. General observations from the study: The number of N-insertions in an Asian-associated ancestry cluster was reportedly below the approximately 700-donor mean in a later analysis. The likely explanation for a cluster of highly shared sequence variants was sequencing artifact.

13 Jbeta primers and 60 Vbeta primers were used for the PCR. Profiled with immunoSEQ multiplex PCR; TCRdb holds only in-frame clones, not every one. The sample has about 190,000 clones, roughly four fifths seen once. Trimming took off 5 bases at V and 5 bases at J, with 2 bases between the two ends. This CDR3 has 10 amino acids. Germline V gene sequence: CDR1 SGHVS, CDR2 FQNEAQ. In this sample, this clone turned up once. Its cognate antigen is unknown. The clonotype was recovered from a woman aged 25 to 45 in good health and CMV-seropositive. The genes are TRBV7-8 and TRBJ2-3; no clear D gene. Specimen: PBMCs. The CDR3 DNA sequence: TGTGCCAGCAGCCTAGATACGCAGTATTTT. It codes for CASSLDTQYF. The full variable domain, completed using reference TRBV7-8 and TRBJ2-3, is GAGVSQSPRYKVAKRGQDVALRCDPISGHVSLFWYQQALGQGPEFLTYFQNEAQLDKSGLPSDRFFAERPEGSVSTLKIQRTQQEDSAVYLCASSLDTQYFGPGTRLTVL.